This TCR beta chain was identified in a study of glioma-infiltrating T cells after dendritic cell vaccination. PBMC sampling occurred before vaccination, two weeks after the third dose, and at progression. The primer mix had 60 V beta and 13 J beta primers. Using immunoSEQ multiplex PCR, the repertoire was profiled, and TCRdb retains in-frame clones only, with some absent. The sample lists under 35,000 clones; around nine tenths were seen once. The input for sequencing was blood, taken before dendritic cell vaccination. The clonotype originates from a human donor with glioblastoma.

The CDR3 DNA reads TGTGCCAGCAGTTCGGGACTAGCAACTCCCGGGGAGCTGTTTTTT. Amino acids: CASSSGLATPGELFF. The rearrangement links TRBV5-4 to TRBJ2-2, with 9 bases lining up with TRBD2. V lost 5 bases, J lost 6 bases, and 8 bases stayed unmatched. The CDR3 contains 15 residues. Germline values: CDR1 SGHNT, CDR2 YYREEE (reference sequence).